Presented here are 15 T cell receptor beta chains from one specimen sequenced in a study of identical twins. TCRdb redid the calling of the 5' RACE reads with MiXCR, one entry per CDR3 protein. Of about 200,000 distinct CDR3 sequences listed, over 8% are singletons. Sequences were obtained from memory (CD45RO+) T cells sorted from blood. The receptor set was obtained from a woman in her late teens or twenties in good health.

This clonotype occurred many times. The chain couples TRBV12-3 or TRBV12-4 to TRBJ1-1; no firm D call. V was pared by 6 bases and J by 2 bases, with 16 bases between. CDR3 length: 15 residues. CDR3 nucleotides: TGTGCCAGCAGCTCTCCGACTTGGAGAAACACTGAAGCTTTCTTT. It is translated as CASSSPTWRNTEAFF.

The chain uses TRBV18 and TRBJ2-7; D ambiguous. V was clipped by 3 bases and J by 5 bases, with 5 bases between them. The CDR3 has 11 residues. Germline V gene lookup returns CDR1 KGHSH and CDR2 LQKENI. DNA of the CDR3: TGTGCCAGCTCACCCGACCACGAGCAGTACTTC. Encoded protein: CASSPDHEQYF.

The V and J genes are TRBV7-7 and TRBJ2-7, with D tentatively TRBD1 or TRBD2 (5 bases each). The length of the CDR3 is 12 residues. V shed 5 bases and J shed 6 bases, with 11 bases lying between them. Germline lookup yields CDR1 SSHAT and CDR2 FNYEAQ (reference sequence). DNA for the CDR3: TGTGCCAGCAGCCGGGACGGTATCGAGCAGTACTTC. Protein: CASSRDGIEQYF.

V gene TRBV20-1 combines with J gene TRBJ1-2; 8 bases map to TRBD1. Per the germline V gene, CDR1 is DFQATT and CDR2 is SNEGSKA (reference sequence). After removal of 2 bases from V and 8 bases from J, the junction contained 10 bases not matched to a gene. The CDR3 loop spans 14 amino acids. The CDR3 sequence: CSARKGQGIWGYTF. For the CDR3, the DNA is TGCAGTGCTAGAAAAGGACAGGGCATTTGGGGCTACACCTTC.

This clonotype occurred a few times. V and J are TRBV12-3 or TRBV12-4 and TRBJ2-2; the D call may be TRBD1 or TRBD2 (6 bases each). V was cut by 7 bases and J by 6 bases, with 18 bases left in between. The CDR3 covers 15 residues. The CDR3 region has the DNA TGTGCCAGCATCCACTGGGGGGCGGGATCCGGGGAGCTGTTTTTT. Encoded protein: CASIHWGAGSGELFF.

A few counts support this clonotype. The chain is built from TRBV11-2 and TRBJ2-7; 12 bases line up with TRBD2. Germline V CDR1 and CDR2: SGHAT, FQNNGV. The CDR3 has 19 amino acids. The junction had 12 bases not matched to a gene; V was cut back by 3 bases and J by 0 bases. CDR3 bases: TGTGCCAGCAGCTTTATATCGAGACTAGCGGGAGCGTCCTCCTACGAGCAGTACTTC. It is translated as CASSFISRLAGASSYEQYF.

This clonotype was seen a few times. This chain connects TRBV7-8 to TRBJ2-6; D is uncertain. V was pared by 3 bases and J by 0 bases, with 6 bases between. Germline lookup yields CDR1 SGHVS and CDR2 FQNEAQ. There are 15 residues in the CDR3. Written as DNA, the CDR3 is TGTGCCAGCAGCTTCTATGGCTCTGGGGCCAACGTCCTGACTTTC. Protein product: CASSFYGSGANVLTF.

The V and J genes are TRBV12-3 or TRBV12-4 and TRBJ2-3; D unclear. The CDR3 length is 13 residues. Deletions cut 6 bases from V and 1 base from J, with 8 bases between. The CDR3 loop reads CASRAVGTDTQYF. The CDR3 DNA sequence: TGTGCCAGCAGGGCCGTCGGCACAGATACGCAGTATTTT.

In DNA form, the CDR3 reads TGTGCCAGCAGCCCAAGACCTTCGGCGGAGACCCAGTACTTC. Its translation is CASSPRPSAETQYF. The J gene is TRBJ2-5, the V gene TRBV11-2; the D is unclear. Germline V lookup: CDR1 SGHAT, CDR2 FQNNGV. The CDR3 is made up of 14 amino acids. V lost 5 bases and J 5 bases, leaving 15 bases between the germline ends.

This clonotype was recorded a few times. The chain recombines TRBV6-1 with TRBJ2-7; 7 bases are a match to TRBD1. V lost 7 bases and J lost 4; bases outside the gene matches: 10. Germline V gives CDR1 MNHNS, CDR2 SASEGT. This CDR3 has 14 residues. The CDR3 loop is CASTAAAGGYEQYF. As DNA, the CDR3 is TGTGCCAGCACTGCGGCGGCAGGGGGTTACGAGCAGTACTTC.

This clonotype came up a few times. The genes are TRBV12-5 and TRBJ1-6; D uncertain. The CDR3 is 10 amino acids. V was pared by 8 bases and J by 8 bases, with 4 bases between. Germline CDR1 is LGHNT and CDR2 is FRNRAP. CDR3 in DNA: TGTGCTAGTCATCATTCACCCCTCCACTTT. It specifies CASHHSPLHF.

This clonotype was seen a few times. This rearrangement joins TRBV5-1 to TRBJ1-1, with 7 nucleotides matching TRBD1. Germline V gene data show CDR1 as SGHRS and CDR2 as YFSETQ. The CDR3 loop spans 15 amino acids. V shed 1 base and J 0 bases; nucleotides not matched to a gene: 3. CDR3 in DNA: TGCGCCAGCAGCTTGCTCGGACAGGTGAACACTGAAGCTTTCTTT. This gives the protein CASSLLGQVNTEAFF.

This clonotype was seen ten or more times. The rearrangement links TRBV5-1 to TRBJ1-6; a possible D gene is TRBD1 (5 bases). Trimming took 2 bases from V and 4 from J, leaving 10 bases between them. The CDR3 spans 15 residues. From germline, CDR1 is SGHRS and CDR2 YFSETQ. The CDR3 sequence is CASSFGTGYNSPLHF. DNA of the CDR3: TGCGCCAGCAGCTTCGGGACCGGATATAATTCACCCCTCCACTTT.

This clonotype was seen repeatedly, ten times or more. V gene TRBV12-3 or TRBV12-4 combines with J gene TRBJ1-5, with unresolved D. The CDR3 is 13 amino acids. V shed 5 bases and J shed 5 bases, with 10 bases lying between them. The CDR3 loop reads CASSSLGDQPQHF. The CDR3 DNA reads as TGTGCCAGCAGTAGTTTAGGTGATCAGCCCCAGCATTTT.

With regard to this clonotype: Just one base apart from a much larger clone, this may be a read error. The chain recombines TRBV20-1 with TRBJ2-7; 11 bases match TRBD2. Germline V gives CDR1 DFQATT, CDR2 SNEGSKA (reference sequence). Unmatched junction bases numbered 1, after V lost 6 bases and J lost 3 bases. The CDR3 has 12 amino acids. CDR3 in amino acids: CSAGTSGYEQYF. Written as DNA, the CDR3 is TGCAGTGCCGGGACTAGCGGCTACGAGCAGTACTTC.